This TCR beta chain is from a study of blood T cell repertoires in COVID-19. This CDR3 region has 15 residues. Germline V gives CDR1 SGHNT, CDR2 YYREEE (reference sequence). J lost 5 bases, V lost 1 base, and 4 bases had no gene match. The data were produced by immunoSEQ multiplex PCR, yet TCRdb's version contains in-frame clones alone and is incomplete. The repertoire consists of around 150,000 clones, with around 90% occurring once and the leading ten covering about 2.5%. The origin of this receptor is a man younger than 35 with acute or convalescent COVID-19. The chain recombines TRBV5-4 with TRBJ2-5, with 11 bases that match TRBD2. Sequencing was done on a sample of peripheral blood. DNA of the CDR3: TGTGCCAGCAGCTTGAGACTAGCGGGATTCGAGACCCAGTACTTC. Translating gives CASSLRLAGFETQYF.